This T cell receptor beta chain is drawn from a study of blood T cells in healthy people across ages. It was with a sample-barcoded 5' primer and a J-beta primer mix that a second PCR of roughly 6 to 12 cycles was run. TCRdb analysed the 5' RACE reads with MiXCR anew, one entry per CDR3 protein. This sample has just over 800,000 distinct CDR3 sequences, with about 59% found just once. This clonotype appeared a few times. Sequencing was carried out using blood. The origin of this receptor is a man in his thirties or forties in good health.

The CDR3 sequence: CASRKGESPTNEKLFF. The CDR3 DNA reads as TGTGCCAGCCGGAAGGGGGAGTCCCCAACTAATGAAAAACTGTTTTTT. This chain links TRBV12-3 or TRBV12-4 with TRBJ1-4, with a possible D match to TRBD1 (6 bases). The ends were cut back, 8 bases at V and 0 bases at J, with 16 bases in the middle. The CDR3 extends over 16 amino acids.